This TCR beta chain originates from a study of blood T cell repertoires in COVID-19. In the study overall: Acute and convalescent COVID-19 specimens originated in the United States, Italy and Spain. T cells, B-cell-depleted T cells, or PBMCs supplied cDNA or gDNA.

Profiled with immunoSEQ multiplex PCR; TCRdb holds only in-frame clones, not every one. The data contain roughly 11,000 clones, 75% to 90% of them singletons. J lost 4 bases, V lost 8 bases, and 4 bases had no gene match. The germline gives CDR1 LNHDA, CDR2 SQIVND (reference sequence). The CDR3 is 12 amino acids. The chain combines TRBV19 with TRBJ1-1; 7 bases align to TRBD1. The material sequenced was peripheral blood. This sequence was found in a human donor in a cohort sampled during active COVID-19. The CDR3 is CASGDRATEAFF. The DNA of the CDR3 is TGTGCCAGTGGTGACAGGGCCACTGAAGCTTTCTTT.